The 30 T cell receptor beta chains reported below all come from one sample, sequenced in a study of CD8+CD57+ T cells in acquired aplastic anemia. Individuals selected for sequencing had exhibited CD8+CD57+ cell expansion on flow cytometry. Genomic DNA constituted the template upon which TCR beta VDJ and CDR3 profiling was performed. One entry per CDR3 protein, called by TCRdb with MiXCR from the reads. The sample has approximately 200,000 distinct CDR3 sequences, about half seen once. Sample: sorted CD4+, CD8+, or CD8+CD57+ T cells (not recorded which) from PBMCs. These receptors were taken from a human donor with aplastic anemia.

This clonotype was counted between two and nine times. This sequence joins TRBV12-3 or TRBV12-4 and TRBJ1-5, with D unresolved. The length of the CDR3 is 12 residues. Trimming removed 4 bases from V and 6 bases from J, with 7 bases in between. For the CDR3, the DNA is TGTGCCAGCAGTTCGGGAATTCAGCCCCAGCATTTT. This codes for CASSSGIQPQHF.

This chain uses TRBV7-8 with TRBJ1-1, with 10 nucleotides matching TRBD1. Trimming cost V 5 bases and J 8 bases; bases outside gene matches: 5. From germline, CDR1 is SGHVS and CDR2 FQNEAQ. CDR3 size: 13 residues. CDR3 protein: CASSRDRGREAFF. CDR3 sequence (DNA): TGTGCCAGCAGCCGGGACAGGGGACGGGAAGCTTTCTTT.

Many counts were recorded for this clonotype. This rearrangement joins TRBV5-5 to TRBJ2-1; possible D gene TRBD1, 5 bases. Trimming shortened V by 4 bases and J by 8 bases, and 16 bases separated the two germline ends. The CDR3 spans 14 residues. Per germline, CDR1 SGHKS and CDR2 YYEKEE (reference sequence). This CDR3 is CASSPDIPGDEQFF. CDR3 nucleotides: TGTGCCAGCAGCCCGGACATACCGGGCGATGAGCAGTTCTTC.

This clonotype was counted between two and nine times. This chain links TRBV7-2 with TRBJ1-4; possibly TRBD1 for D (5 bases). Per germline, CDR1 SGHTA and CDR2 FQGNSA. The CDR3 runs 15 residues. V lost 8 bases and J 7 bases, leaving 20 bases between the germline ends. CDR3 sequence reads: CASSRAGPGSEKLFF. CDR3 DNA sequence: TGTGCCAGCTCACGTGCTGGGCCAGGGAGTGAAAAACTGTTTTTT. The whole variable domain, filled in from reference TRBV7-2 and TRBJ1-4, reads GAGVSQSPSNKVTEKGKDVELRCDPISGHTALYWYRQSLGQGLEFLIYFQGNSAPDKSGLPSDRFSAERTGGSVSTLTIQRTQQEDSAVYLCASSRAGPGSEKLFFGSGTQLSVL.

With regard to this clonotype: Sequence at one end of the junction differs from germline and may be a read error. In DNA form, the CDR3 reads TGTGCCAGTAGCCTAGGTCCGGGAAACACCGTATATTTT. It encodes CASSLGPGNTVYF. J is TRBJ1-3 and V is TRBV7-9; D is ambiguous. In germline, CDR1 is SEHNR, CDR2 FQNEAQ (reference sequence). The CDR3 extends over 13 amino acids.

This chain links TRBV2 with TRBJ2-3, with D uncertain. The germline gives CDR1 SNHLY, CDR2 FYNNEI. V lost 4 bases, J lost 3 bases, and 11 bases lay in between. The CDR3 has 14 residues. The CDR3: CASSALTPTDTQYF. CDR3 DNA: TGTGCCAGCAGTGCCCTGACTCCTACAGATACGCAGTATTTT. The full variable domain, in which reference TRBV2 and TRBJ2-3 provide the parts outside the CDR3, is EPEVTQTPSHQVTQMGQEVILRCVPISNHLYFYWYRQILGQKVEFLVSFYNNEISEKSEIFDDQFSVERPDGSNFTLKIRSTKLEDSAMYFCASSALTPTDTQYFGPGTRLTVL.

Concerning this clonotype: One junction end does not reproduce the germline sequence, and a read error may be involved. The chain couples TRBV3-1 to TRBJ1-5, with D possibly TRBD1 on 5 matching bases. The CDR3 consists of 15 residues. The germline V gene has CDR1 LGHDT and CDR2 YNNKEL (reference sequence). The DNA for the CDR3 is TGTGCCAGCAGCCAAACCGGGGCTAGCAGTCAGCCCCAGCATTTT. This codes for CASSQTGASSQPQHF.

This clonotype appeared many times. CDR3 loop: CSATPDRVRNEAFF. The CDR3 DNA follows: TGCAGTGCCACTCCGGACAGGGTAAGGAATGAAGCTTTCTTT. The chain carries TRBV20-1 and TRBJ1-1; 8 positions agree with TRBD1. V lost 6 bases and J lost 7; bases outside the gene matches: 13. Germline lookup yields CDR1 DFQATT and CDR2 SNEGSKA (reference sequence). The CDR3 totals 14 residues.

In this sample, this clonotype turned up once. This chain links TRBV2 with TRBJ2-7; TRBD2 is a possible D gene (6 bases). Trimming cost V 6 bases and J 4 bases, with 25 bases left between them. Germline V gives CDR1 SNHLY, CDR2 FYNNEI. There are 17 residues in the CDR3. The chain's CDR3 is CASSESPMGGERYEQYF. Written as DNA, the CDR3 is TGTGCCAGCAGCGAGTCCCCCATGGGGGGAGAGCGGTACGAGCAGTACTTC.

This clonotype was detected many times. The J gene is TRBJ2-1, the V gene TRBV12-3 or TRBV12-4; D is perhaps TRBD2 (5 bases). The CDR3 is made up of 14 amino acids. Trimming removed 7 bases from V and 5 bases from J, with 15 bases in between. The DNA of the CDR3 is TGTGCCAGCACTTTGATGGTCGGGAACAATGAGCAGTTCTTC. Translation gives CASTLMVGNNEQFF.

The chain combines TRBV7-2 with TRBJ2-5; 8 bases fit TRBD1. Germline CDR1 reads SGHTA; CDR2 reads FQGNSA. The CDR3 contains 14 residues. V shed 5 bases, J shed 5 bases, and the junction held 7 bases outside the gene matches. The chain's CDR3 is CASSRRGLGETQYF. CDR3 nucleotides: TGTGCCAGCAGCCGCAGGGGGCTTGGGGAGACCCAGTACTTC.

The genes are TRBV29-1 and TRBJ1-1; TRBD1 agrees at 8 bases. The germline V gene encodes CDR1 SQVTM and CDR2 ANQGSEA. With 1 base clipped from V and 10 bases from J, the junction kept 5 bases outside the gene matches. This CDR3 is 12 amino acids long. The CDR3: CSVEAQGAGAFF. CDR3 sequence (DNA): TGCAGCGTTGAAGCCCAGGGGGCTGGAGCTTTCTTT.

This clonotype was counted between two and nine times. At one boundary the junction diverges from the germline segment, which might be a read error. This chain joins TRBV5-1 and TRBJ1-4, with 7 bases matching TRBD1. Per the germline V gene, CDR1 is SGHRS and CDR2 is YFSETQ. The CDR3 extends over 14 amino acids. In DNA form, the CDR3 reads TGTGCCAGCAGCTTACAGGGGACTTTTCCAACTAACGTTTTT. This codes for CASSLQGTFPTNVF.

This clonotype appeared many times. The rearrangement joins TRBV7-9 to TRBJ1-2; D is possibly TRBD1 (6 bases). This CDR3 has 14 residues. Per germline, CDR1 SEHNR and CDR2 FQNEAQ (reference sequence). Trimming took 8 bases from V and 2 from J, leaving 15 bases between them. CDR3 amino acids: CASGADRLNYGYTF. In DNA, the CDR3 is TGTGCCAGCGGGGCAGACAGGTTAAACTATGGCTACACCTTC.

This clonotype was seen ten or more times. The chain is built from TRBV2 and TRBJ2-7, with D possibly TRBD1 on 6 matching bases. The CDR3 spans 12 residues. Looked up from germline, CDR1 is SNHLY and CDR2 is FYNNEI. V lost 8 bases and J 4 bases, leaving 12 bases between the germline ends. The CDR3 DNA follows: TGTGCCAGCCACGATGGACAGTACGAGCAGTACTTC. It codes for CASHDGQYEQYF.

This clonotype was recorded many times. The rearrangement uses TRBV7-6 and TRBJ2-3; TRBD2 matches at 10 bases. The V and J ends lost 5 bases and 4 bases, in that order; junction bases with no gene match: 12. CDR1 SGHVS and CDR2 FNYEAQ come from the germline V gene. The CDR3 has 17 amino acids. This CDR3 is CASSPRVAGGGADTQYF. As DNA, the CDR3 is TGTGCCAGCAGCCCCCGGGTAGCGGGGGGTGGGGCAGATACGCAGTATTTT.

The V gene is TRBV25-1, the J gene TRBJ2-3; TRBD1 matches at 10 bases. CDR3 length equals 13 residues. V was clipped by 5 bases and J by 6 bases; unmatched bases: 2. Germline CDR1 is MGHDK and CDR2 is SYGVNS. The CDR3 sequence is CASSRTGGDTQYF. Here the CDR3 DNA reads TGTGCCAGCAGTCGGACAGGGGGGGATACGCAGTATTTT.

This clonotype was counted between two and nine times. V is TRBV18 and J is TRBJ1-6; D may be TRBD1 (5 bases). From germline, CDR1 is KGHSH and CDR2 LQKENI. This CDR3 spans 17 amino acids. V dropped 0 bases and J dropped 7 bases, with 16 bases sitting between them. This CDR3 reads CASSPPITGAGNSPLHF. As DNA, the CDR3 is TGTGCCAGCTCACCACCCATCACTGGGGCCGGGAATTCACCCCTCCACTTT.

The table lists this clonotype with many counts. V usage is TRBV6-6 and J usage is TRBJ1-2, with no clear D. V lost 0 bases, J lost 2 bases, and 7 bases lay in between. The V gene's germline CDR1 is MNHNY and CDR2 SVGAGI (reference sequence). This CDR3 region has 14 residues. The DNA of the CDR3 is TGTGCCAGCAGTTACTCGACGCGCAACTATGGCTACACCTTC. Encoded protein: CASSYSTRNYGYTF.

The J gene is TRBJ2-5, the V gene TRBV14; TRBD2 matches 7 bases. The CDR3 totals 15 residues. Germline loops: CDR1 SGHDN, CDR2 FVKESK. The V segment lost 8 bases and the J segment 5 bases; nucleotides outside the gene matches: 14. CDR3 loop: CASAPLSGGWETQYF. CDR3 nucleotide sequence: TGTGCCAGCGCGCCGTTGTCGGGAGGTTGGGAGACCCAGTACTTC.

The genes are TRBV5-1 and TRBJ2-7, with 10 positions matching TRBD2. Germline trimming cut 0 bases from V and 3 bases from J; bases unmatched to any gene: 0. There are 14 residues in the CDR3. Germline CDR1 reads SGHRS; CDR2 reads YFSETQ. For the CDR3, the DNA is TGCGCCAGCAGCTTGGTAGCGGGGGGCTACGAGCAGTACTTC. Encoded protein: CASSLVAGGYEQYF. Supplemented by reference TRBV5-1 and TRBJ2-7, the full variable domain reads KAGVTQTPRYLIKTRGQQVTLSCSPISGHRSVSWYQQTPGQGLQFLFEYFSETQRNKGNFPGRFSGRQFSNSRSEMNVSTLELGDSALYLCASSLVAGGYEQYFGPGTRLTVT.

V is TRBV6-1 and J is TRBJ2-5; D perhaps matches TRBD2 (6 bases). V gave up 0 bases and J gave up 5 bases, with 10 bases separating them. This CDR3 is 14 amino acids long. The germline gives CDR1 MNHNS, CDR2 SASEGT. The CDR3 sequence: CASSEAAGGETQYF. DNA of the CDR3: TGTGCCAGCAGTGAAGCAGCGGGTGGGGAGACCCAGTACTTC.

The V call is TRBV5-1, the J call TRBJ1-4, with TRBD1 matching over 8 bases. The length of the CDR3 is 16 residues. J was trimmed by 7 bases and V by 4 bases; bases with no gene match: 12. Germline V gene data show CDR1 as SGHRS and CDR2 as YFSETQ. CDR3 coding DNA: TGCGCCAGCAGCCAGTACGGGACAGGTCCGAGTGAAAAACTGTTTTTT. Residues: CASSQYGTGPSEKLFF.

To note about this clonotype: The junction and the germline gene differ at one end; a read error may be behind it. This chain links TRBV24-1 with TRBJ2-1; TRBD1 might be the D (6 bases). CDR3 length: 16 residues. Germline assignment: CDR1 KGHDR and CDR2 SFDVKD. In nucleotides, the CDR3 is TGTGCCGCCAGTGACTCCGGGACAATCAGCTACAATGAGCAGTTCTTC. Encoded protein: CAASDSGTISYNEQFF.

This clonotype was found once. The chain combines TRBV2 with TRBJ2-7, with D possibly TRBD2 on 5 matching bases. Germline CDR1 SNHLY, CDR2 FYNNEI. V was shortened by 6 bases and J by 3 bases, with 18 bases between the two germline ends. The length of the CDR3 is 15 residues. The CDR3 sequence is CASSLRLDGDYEQYF. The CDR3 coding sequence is TGTGCCAGCAGCTTACGCCTTGACGGGGACTACGAGCAGTACTTC.

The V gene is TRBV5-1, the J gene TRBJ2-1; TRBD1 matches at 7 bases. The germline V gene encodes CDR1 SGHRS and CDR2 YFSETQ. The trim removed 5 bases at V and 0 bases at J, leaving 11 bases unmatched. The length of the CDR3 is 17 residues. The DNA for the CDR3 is TGCGCCAGCAGGGTAACACCGGGACAGAGCTCCTACAATGAGCAGTTCTTC. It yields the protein CASRVTPGQSSYNEQFF.

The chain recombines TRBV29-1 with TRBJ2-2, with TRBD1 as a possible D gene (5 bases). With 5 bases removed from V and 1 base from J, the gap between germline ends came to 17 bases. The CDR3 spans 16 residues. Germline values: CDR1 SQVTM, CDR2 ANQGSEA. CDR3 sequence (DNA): TGCAGCGTTCTCACCCCAGGACAACAGAACACCGGGGAGCTGTTTTTT. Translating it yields CSVLTPGQQNTGELFF.

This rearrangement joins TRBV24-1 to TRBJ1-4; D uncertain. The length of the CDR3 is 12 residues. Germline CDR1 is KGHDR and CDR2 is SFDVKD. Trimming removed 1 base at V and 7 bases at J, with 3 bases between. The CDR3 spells CATSDFGEKLFF. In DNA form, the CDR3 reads TGTGCCACCAGTGATTTCGGTGAAAAACTGTTTTTT.

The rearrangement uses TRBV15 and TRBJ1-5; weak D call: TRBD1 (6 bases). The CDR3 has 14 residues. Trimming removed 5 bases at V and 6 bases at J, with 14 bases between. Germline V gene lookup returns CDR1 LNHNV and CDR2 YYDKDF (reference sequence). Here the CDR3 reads CATSPRNRVQPQHF. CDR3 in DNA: TGTGCCACCAGCCCCCGAAACAGGGTTCAGCCCCAGCATTTT.

CDR3 sequence: CASSEGGTSTDTQYF. The CDR3 nucleotides are TGTGCCAGCAGCGAAGGGGGTACTAGCACAGATACGCAGTATTTT. The J gene is TRBJ2-3, the V gene TRBV7-6; D may be TRBD1 (6 bases). The CDR3 totals 15 residues. V was shortened by 5 bases and J by 0 bases, with 12 bases between the two germline ends. In germline, CDR1 is SGHVS, CDR2 FNYEAQ.